The 31 T cell receptor beta chains presented below share a single source sample, sequenced in a study of molecular identifiers for immune sequencing clone quantification. TCRdb reanalysed the PCR reads using MiXCR and keeps one entry per CDR3 protein. The sample has some 320,000 distinct CDR3 sequences; about a fifth are singletons. Input material: naive CD8+ T cells from blood, with Jurkat cell RNA spiked in. Subset meaning: FACS-sorted CD8+CD4-CCR7+CD45RA+ naive T cells. These receptors came from a human donor in good health. Some libraries in this study had Jurkat cell RNA spiked in.

Ten or more counts support this clonotype. The CDR3 DNA follows: TGTGCCAGCAGCTTCTTAGGACAAGAAGCTTTCTTT. Amino acids: CASSFLGQEAFF. This chain links TRBV13 with TRBJ1-1, with TRBD1 as a possible D gene (5 bases). The germline V gene has CDR1 PRHDT and CDR2 FYEKMQ (reference sequence). V gave up 3 bases and J gave up 8 bases, with 10 bases separating them. CDR3 length equals 12 residues.

In the case of this clonotype: A much larger clone is a single base away; this may be a read error. This chain uses TRBV2 with TRBJ2-3; possibly TRBD1 or TRBD2 for D (5 bases each). The CDR3 spans 18 residues. Germline lookup yields CDR1 SNHLY and CDR2 FYNNEI. The ends were cut back, 2 bases at V and 0 bases at J, with 18 bases in the middle. As DNA, the CDR3 is TGTGCCAGCAGTGAAAAGGTAATCGGGGACCCAAGCACAGATACGCAGTATTTT. This encodes CASSEKVIGDPSTDTQYF.

This clonotype was counted many times. V gene TRBV4-1 combines with J gene TRBJ1-1; 8 bases agree with TRBD1. Germline-derived CDR1 and CDR2 are MGHRA and YSYEKL. With V trimmed by 0 bases and J by 3 bases, 12 bases remained unmatched. CDR3 size: 18 residues. The CDR3 DNA is TGCGCCAGCAGCCAAGAGACAGGGGACTACGCCCCGGACACTGAAGCTTTCTTT. Its protein product is CASSQETGDYAPDTEAFF.

As to this clonotype: This may be a read error, as it is one base from a much larger clone. The V call is TRBV5-6, the J call TRBJ2-3; D unclear. The CDR3 spans 16 residues. Looked up from germline, CDR1 is SGHDT and CDR2 is YYEEEE. Here the CDR3 DNA reads TGTGCCAGCGGCTTGCTTTGGACGCCTAGCACAGATACGCAGTATTTT. Translating gives CASGLLWTPSTDTQYF.

Concerning this clonotype itself: A much larger clone is a single base away; this may be a read error. The missing conserved phenylalanine or tryptophan at the end of this CDR3 makes a read error likely. The V call is TRBV2, the J call TRBJ1-2; D ambiguous. The ends were cut back, 6 bases at V and 4 bases at J, with 6 bases in the middle. The length of the CDR3 is 11 residues. Germline V gives CDR1 SNHLY, CDR2 FYNNEI. The DNA of the CDR3 is TGTGCCAGCAGGTCCGGCTATGGCTACACCCTC. This codes for CASRSGYGYTL.

As to this clonotype: A much more abundant neighbour one base away suggests this may be a read error. CDR3 loop: CSVVGTVTYEPYF. The CDR3 coding sequence is TGCAGCGTTGTGGGGACGGTAACCTACGAGCCGTACTTC. The genes are TRBV29-1 and TRBJ2-7, with D perhaps TRBD1 or TRBD2 (5 bases each). This CDR3 spans 13 amino acids. Germline V lookup: CDR1 SQVTM, CDR2 ANQGSEA.

This clonotype was seen ten or more times. This chain connects TRBV20-1 to TRBJ2-2; the D is unclear. CDR3 length equals 11 residues. V shed 0 bases and J shed 6 bases, with 2 bases lying between them. CDR1 is DFQATT and CDR2 is SNEGSKA in the germline V gene (reference sequence). The CDR3, as DNA: TGCAGTGCTAGAGAGGCCGGGGAGCTGTTTTTT. This gives the protein CSAREAGELFF.

The genes are TRBV28 and TRBJ2-3; perhaps TRBD1 as D (6 bases). The CDR3 is 17 amino acids. Between the trimmed V and J ends, which lost 4 bases and 1 base, there was a span of 18 bases. Germline CDR1 reads MDHEN; CDR2 reads SYDVKM. CDR3 region: CASSSNRVVYRTDTQYF. The CDR3 DNA reads as TGTGCCAGCAGTTCCAACAGGGTAGTGTACCGCACAGATACGCAGTATTTT.

Remarks on this clonotype: With a much larger clone just one base away, this may be a read error. The chain couples TRBV19 to TRBJ1-5; D gene uncertain. Trimming took 1 base from V and 0 from J, leaving 7 bases between them. Germline CDR1 is LNHDA and CDR2 is SQIVND (reference sequence). The CDR3 sequence is 15 residues long. In DNA, the CDR3 is TGTGCCAGTAGTATAGGGGCATGTAGCAATCAGCCCCAGCATTTT. As protein: CASSIGACSNQPQHF. The full variable domain, with the rest looked up from reference TRBV19 and TRBJ1-5, is DGGITQSPKYLFRKEGQNVTLSCEQNLNHDAMYWYRQDPGQGLRLIYYSQIVNDFQKGDIAEGYSVSREKKESFPLTVTSAQKNPTAFYLCASSIGACSNQPQHFGDGTRLSIL.

This clonotype was seen at least ten times. This chain joins TRBV30 and TRBJ2-5; D remains ambiguous. The CDR3 runs 11 residues. Looked up from germline, CDR1 is GTSNPN and CDR2 is SVGIG (reference sequence). V lost 4 bases to trimming and J lost 5 bases, with 8 bases between them. The CDR3 loop reads CAWIVAETQYF. CDR3 coding DNA: TGTGCCTGGATTGTCGCGGAGACCCAGTACTTC.

On this clonotype itself: This may be a read error, as it is one base from a much larger clone. The CDR3 here is CASSPTPSDTLYF. Here the CDR3 DNA reads TGTGCCAGCAGCCCTACGCCCTCAGATACGCTGTATTTT. The rearrangement joins TRBV6-6 to TRBJ2-3; D remains ambiguous. The CDR3 length is 13 residues. CDR1 is MNHNY, CDR2 SVGAGI, per germline (reference sequence).

About this clonotype itself: The junction does not match germline at one end; this may be a read error. The chain uses TRBV27 and TRBJ2-3; 8 nucleotides agree with TRBD1. The CDR3 extends over 13 amino acids. CDR1 is MNHEY and CDR2 is SMNVEV in the germline V gene (reference sequence). The CDR3 nucleotides are TGTGCCAGCAGTTTATCGCAGGGGGCGGCCGTAAATTTT. It translates to CASSLSQGAAVNF.

This clonotype was detected a few times. The V and J genes are TRBV20-1 and TRBJ1-5, with 9 bases aligning to TRBD1. The CDR3 runs 20 residues. The V segment lost 5 bases and the J segment 2 bases; nucleotides outside the gene matches: 22. Germline V gene data show CDR1 as DFQATT and CDR2 as SNEGSKA (reference sequence). CDR3 loop: CSAEGVPGQGRAWGNQPQHF. DNA for the CDR3: TGCAGTGCTGAGGGGGTCCCGGGACAGGGCCGCGCGTGGGGCAATCAGCCCCAGCATTTT.

This clonotype was counted at least ten times. This chain's CDR3 is CASSLTDGDYEGELFF. CDR3 sequence (DNA): TGTGCCAGCAGTTTGACAGACGGGGATTACGAGGGGGAGCTGTTTTTT. The gene calls are TRBV7-8 and TRBJ2-2, with D tentatively TRBD1 or TRBD2 (5 bases each). CDR3 length: 16 amino acids. The germline V and J ends were trimmed by 6 bases and 8 bases, with 22 bases remaining between them. Per germline, CDR1 SGHVS and CDR2 FQNEAQ.

The chain is built from TRBV5-8 and TRBJ1-1; no reliable D call. Trimming stripped 0 bases from V and 8 bases from J, with 8 bases between. Germline CDR1 SGHTS, CDR2 YDEGEE. CDR3 length: 12 amino acids. The CDR3 DNA follows: TGTGCCAGCAGCTTGGGAGCACGCGAAGCTTTCTTT. Its protein is CASSLGAREAFF.

Remarks on this clonotype: A read error is possible here, since a much larger clone lies one base away. The conserved final phenylalanine or tryptophan is absent from the CDR3, which likely points to a read error. The genes are TRBV13 and TRBJ2-6; a possible D gene is TRBD1 (5 bases). Germline V lookup: CDR1 PRHDT, CDR2 FYEKMQ (reference sequence). V lost 8 bases and J lost 0, with 11 bases in between. The CDR3 is 15 residues long. CDR3 region: CASYQGSSGANVLTL. CDR3 nucleotide sequence: TGTGCCAGCTATCAGGGCTCCTCTGGGGCCAACGTCCTGACTCTC.

This clonotype appeared many times. This sequence joins TRBV7-9 and TRBJ2-2; tentatively, D is TRBD1 or TRBD2 (5 bases each). CDR1 and CDR2 (germline): SEHNR, FQNEAQ (reference sequence). This CDR3 comprises 16 residues. The ends were cut back, 5 bases at V and 1 base at J, with 14 bases in the middle. CDR3: CASSHRDGLNTGELFF. CDR3 nucleotides: TGTGCCAGCAGCCACCGGGACGGCTTGAACACCGGGGAGCTGTTTTTT.

This clonotype was seen many times. The chain couples TRBV6-6 to TRBJ1-6; 7 nucleotides line up with TRBD1. Germline assignment: CDR1 MNHNY and CDR2 SVGAGI (reference sequence). J lost 2 bases, V lost 4 bases, and 11 bases had no gene match. The CDR3 spans 18 residues. CDR3 sequence reads: CASSSPPDRETYNSPLHF. For the CDR3, the DNA is TGTGCCAGCAGTTCTCCTCCCGACAGGGAAACCTATAATTCACCCCTCCACTTT.

This clonotype was observed at least ten times. The rearrangement joins TRBV5-4 to TRBJ1-1, with a possible D match to TRBD1 (6 bases). This CDR3 region has 15 residues. V dropped 0 bases and J dropped 5 bases, with 14 bases sitting between them. CDR1 and CDR2 (germline): SGHNT, YYREEE (reference sequence). CDR3 in DNA: TGTGCCAGCAGCTTGGATGCAGGGGTTGGGACTGAAGCTTTCTTT. It codes for CASSLDAGVGTEAFF.

This clonotype was counted many times. The chain employs TRBV14 and TRBJ2-7, with D unclear. CDR3 length: 15 amino acids. The germline V and J ends were trimmed by 1 base and 0 bases, with 10 bases remaining between them. Germline V gene data show CDR1 as SGHDN and CDR2 as FVKESK. In DNA, the CDR3 is TGTGCCAGCAGCCAAGGTCCGACAACCTCCTACGAGCAGTACTTC. This gives the protein CASSQGPTTSYEQYF. Variable domain in full (rest from reference TRBV14 and TRBJ2-7): EAGVTQFPSHSVIEKGQTVTLRCDPISGHDNLYWYRRVMGKEIKFLLHFVKESKQDESGMPNNRFLAERTGGTYSTLKVQPAELEDSGVYFCASSQGPTTSYEQYFGPGTRLTVT.

About this clonotype itself: A read error may be the cause here, since a much bigger clone is one base away. This sequence joins TRBV4-1 and TRBJ2-3, with D possibly matching TRBD2 (5 bases). The CDR3 length is 17 residues. Germline loops: CDR1 MGHRA, CDR2 YSYEKL. CDR3 amino acids: CASSLTIVEGVTDTQCF. As DNA, the CDR3 is TGCGCCAGCAGCCTAACCATAGTCGAGGGAGTCACAGATACGCAGTGTTTT.

As regards this clonotype: Being one base from a much bigger clone, this may be a read error. V is TRBV5-1 and J is TRBJ2-7; D unresolved. With 0 bases removed from V and 3 bases from J, the gap between germline ends came to 13 bases. Germline values: CDR1 SGHRS, CDR2 YFSETQ. The CDR3 is 15 amino acids. The CDR3 spells CASSLGGDVDYEQYF. The CDR3 DNA sequence: TGCGCCAGCAGCTTGGGTGGTGACGTCGACTACGAGCAGTACTTC.

At least ten counts were recorded for this clonotype. The rearrangement uses TRBV4-3 and TRBJ2-6, with a possible D match to TRBD2 (5 bases). There are 19 residues in the CDR3. V lost 4 bases to trimming and J lost 0 bases, with 19 bases between them. CDR1 and CDR2 (germline): LGHNA, YSLEER. The CDR3 spells CASSRSVFVGSSGANVLTF. The DNA for the CDR3 is TGCGCCAGCAGCCGCAGTGTTTTTGTAGGGAGCTCTGGGGCCAACGTCCTGACTTTC.

As regards this clonotype: The junction and the germline gene differ at one end; a read error may be behind it. This chain joins TRBV4-1 and TRBJ2-3; a possible D gene is TRBD2 (6 bases). The CDR3 runs to 15 residues. CDR1 and CDR2 from the germline V gene are MGHRA and YSYEKL. CDR3 nucleotide sequence: TGCGCCAGCAGCCCGGCCCAGGAGGGCACAGATACGCGGTATTTT. As protein: CASSPAQEGTDTRYF.

This clonotype was observed many times. The CDR3 spells CSVEESEGYEQYF. CDR3 DNA sequence: TGCAGCGTTGAAGAGAGTGAGGGGTACGAGCAGTACTTC. The J gene is TRBJ2-7, the V gene TRBV29-1; the D call may be TRBD1 or TRBD2 (5 bases each). Trimming took 0 bases from V and 4 from J, leaving 10 bases between them. CDR1 is SQVTM and CDR2 is ANQGSEA in the germline V gene. CDR3 size: 13 residues.

This chain's CDR3 is CASTFPGQGPEAFF. The CDR3 DNA follows: TGTGCCAGCACATTCCCCGGACAGGGACCTGAAGCTTTCTTT. The chain uses TRBV12-3 or TRBV12-4 and TRBJ1-1; 8 positions match TRBD1. The CDR3 consists of 14 residues. Trimming removed 7 bases from V and 6 bases from J; junction bases left unmatched: 10.

This clonotype was counted at least ten times. This sequence joins TRBV7-2 and TRBJ2-3; no definite D call. The CDR3 runs to 13 residues. Trimming took 6 bases from V and 3 from J, leaving 10 bases between them. The germline CDR1 and CDR2 sequences are SGHTA and FQGNSA. The CDR3 reads CASSSDLTDTQYF. In DNA, the CDR3 is TGTGCCAGCAGTTCAGATTTAACAGATACGCAGTATTTT.

The J gene is TRBJ1-1, the V gene TRBV30; perhaps TRBD1 as D (5 bases). This CDR3 is built from 13 residues. CDR1 GTSNPN and CDR2 SVGIG come from the germline V gene (reference sequence). The V and J ends lost 4 bases and 4 bases respectively, with 13 bases between them. The CDR3 DNA reads TGTGCCTGGAACTCTCAGGGAGGCACTGAAGCTTTCTTT. Translation gives CAWNSQGGTEAFF.

The table lists this clonotype with many counts. The rearrangement links TRBV5-4 to TRBJ2-5; 12 nucleotides line up with TRBD1. This CDR3 has 17 amino acids. Looked up from germline, CDR1 is SGHNT and CDR2 is YYREEE (reference sequence). V lost 2 bases, J lost 5 bases, and 10 bases stayed unmatched. DNA of the CDR3: TGTGCCAGCAGCTTCTGGGGACAGGGGGCGCGGAAGGAGACCCAGTACTTC. Its translation is CASSFWGQGARKETQYF.

This clonotype came up many times. The chain couples TRBV2 to TRBJ1-1; perhaps TRBD1 as D (5 bases). The CDR3 loop spans 14 amino acids. V lost 4 bases and J lost 3, with 12 bases in between. Germline CDR1 SNHLY, CDR2 FYNNEI. The CDR3, as DNA: TGTGCCAGCAGTGGGGGGGACGCTGACACTGAAGCTTTCTTT. Translated: CASSGGDADTEAFF. The whole variable domain, filled in from reference TRBV2 and TRBJ1-1, reads EPEVTQTPSHQVTQMGQEVILRCVPISNHLYFYWYRQILGQKVEFLVSFYNNEISEKSEIFDDQFSVERPDGSNFTLKIRSTKLEDSAMYFCASSGGDADTEAFFGQGTRLTVV.

This clonotype appeared many times. The chain uses TRBV19 and TRBJ1-5; D not certain. CDR1 is LNHDA, CDR2 SQIVND, per germline (reference sequence). The ends were cut back, 3 bases at V and 4 bases at J, with 13 bases in the middle. This CDR3 has 15 residues. The CDR3 spells CASSIGVTANQPQHF. In DNA form, the CDR3 reads TGTGCCAGTAGTATTGGGGTAACAGCTAATCAGCCCCAGCATTTT.